This TCR beta chain came from a study of technical replicates of blood from a handful of donors. Repertoires were generated with immunoSEQ multiplex PCR, while TCRdb's copy carries only in-frame clones and drops some. The sample holds about 100,000 clones, about 95% seen once. This TCR was sampled from a human donor in good health. The sample was T cells isolated from PBMCs.

The CDR3 region is CASVGPTRLAGTGELFF. Written as DNA, the CDR3 is TGTGCCAGCGTTGGGCCCACAAGACTAGCGGGTACCGGGGAGCTGTTTTTT. This rearrangement joins TRBV28 to TRBJ2-2; TRBD2 aligns across 10 bases. Germline values: CDR1 MDHEN, CDR2 SYDVKM. V lost 8 bases, J lost 5 bases, and 14 bases stayed unmatched. The CDR3 is 17 amino acids.